Below, 19 T cell receptor beta chains from the same sample are listed, as sequenced in a study of blood T cells in healthy people across ages. With a J-beta primer mix and a sample-barcoded 5' primer, a second PCR ran about 6 to 11 cycles. TCRdb re-called the 5' RACE reads through MiXCR, storing one row per CDR3 protein. Here the sample spans 710,000 or so distinct CDR3 sequences, about 30% being singletons. Source material: blood. These receptors all stem from a woman older than 75 in good health.

For this clonotype: The junction does not match germline at one end; this may be a read error. V usage is TRBV6-4 and J usage is TRBJ2-1, with no clear D. Germline CDR1 and CDR2: MRHNA and SNTAGT. This CDR3 spans 14 amino acids. CDR3: CARSDSPEYNEQFF. Here the CDR3 DNA reads TGTGCCAGAAGTGACTCTCCGGAATACAATGAGCAGTTCTTC.

This clonotype was recorded at least ten times. The V and J genes are TRBV19 and TRBJ2-1; D is unclear. The CDR3 covers 14 residues. Germline CDR1 LNHDA, CDR2 SQIVND (reference sequence). Trimming took off 6 bases at V and 2 bases at J, with 11 bases between the two ends. The chain's CDR3 is CASRIDPAYNEQFF. CDR3 DNA sequence: TGTGCCAGTAGGATTGACCCTGCCTACAATGAGCAGTTCTTC.

This clonotype was seen ten or more times. The chain is built from TRBV5-1 and TRBJ2-1, with D hard to call. This CDR3 has 13 residues. Trimming took 0 bases from V and 9 from J, leaving 10 bases between them. CDR1 SGHRS and CDR2 YFSETQ come from the germline V gene. In DNA form, the CDR3 reads TGCGCCAGCAGCTTGGACCGGGTAGGTGAGCAGTTCTTC. Protein product: CASSLDRVGEQFF.

At least ten counts were recorded for this clonotype. The chain employs TRBV6-5 and TRBJ2-6; D is perhaps TRBD2 (6 bases). The CDR3 contains 16 residues. The germline gives CDR1 MNHEY, CDR2 SVGAGI. Trimming removed 7 bases from V and 0 bases from J, with 13 bases in between. The CDR3 spells CASTMGLFSGANVLTF. The DNA of the CDR3 is TGTGCCAGCACCATGGGACTTTTCTCTGGGGCCAACGTCCTGACTTTC.

This clonotype was seen ten or more times. V is TRBV25-1 and J is TRBJ2-3; unclear D gene. V lost 2 bases, J lost 10 bases, and 13 bases lay in between. There are 13 residues in the CDR3. Germline CDR1 MGHDK, CDR2 SYGVNS. The CDR3 DNA reads as TGTGCCAGCAGTGAAGTCTCCTTGAAGGCGCAGTATTTT. This gives the protein CASSEVSLKAQYF.

The chain uses TRBV6-1 and TRBJ1-4, with D unclear. V dropped 7 bases and J dropped 4 bases, with 25 bases sitting between them. CDR1 and CDR2 from the germline V gene are MNHNS and SASEGT. This CDR3 comprises 18 residues. CDR3 nucleotide sequence: TGTGCCAGCACCATAGATCTGGGTAACGAGCCTCTTAATGAAAAACTGTTTTTT. The encoded protein is CASTIDLGNEPLNEKLFF.

Notes on this clonotype: This may stem from a read error, because a much larger clone lies one nucleotide away. The chain couples TRBV20-1 to TRBJ2-7, with TRBD1 matching over 8 bases. The V segment lost 1 base and the J segment 3 bases; nucleotides outside the gene matches: 5. The CDR3 length is 14 residues. Germline CDR1 and CDR2: DFQATT and SNEGSKA (reference sequence). CDR3 loop: CSARAPGQGYEQYV. CDR3 bases: TGCAGTGCTAGAGCCCCAGGACAGGGCTACGAGCAGTACGTC.

The chain is built from TRBV7-2 and TRBJ2-1; 7 bases are shared with TRBD2. Germline values: CDR1 SGHTA, CDR2 FQGNSA. This CDR3 spans 16 amino acids. V trimming: 6 bases; J trimming: 2 bases; junction bases outside the gene matches: 10. CDR3 protein: CASRFVPSGAYNEQFF. The CDR3, as DNA: TGTGCCAGCAGATTCGTGCCTAGCGGAGCCTACAATGAGCAGTTCTTC. Filled out from reference TRBV7-2 and TRBJ2-1, the complete variable domain reads GAGVSQSPSNKVTEKGKDVELRCDPISGHTALYWYRQSLGQGLEFLIYFQGNSAPDKSGLPSDRFSAERTGGSVSTLTIQRTQQEDSAVYLCASRFVPSGAYNEQFFGPGTRLTVL.

Only a few counts were recorded for this clonotype. This sequence joins TRBV28 and TRBJ1-2; no definite D call. Germline V gives CDR1 MDHEN, CDR2 SYDVKM. The CDR3 covers 14 residues. Trimming stripped 3 bases from V and 6 bases from J, with 14 bases between. The CDR3 loop is CASSLRVRSHGYTF. In nucleotides, the CDR3 is TGTGCCAGCAGTTTGAGAGTCAGGTCCCATGGCTACACCTTC.

The CDR3 loop reads CASSIGTSGTSTDTQYF. CDR3 bases: TGTGCCAGCAGCATTGGGACTAGCGGCACTAGCACAGATACGCAGTATTTT. The V and J genes are TRBV7-9 and TRBJ2-3, with TRBD2 identical over 11 bases. V dropped 5 bases and J dropped 0; count of bases not matched to a gene: 7. The CDR3 is made up of 17 amino acids. CDR1 and CDR2 from the germline V gene are SEHNR and FQNEAQ (reference sequence).

This clonotype was seen more than once but under ten times. The chain employs TRBV2 and TRBJ1-4; 7 nucleotides line up with TRBD1. V shed 4 bases and J 11 bases; nucleotides not matched to a gene: 7. The CDR3 runs 13 residues. Germline V gene sequence: CDR1 SNHLY, CDR2 FYNNEI. CDR3 sequence: CASSGSQGEKLFF. The CDR3 DNA sequence: TGTGCCAGCAGTGGGAGTCAGGGGGAGAAACTGTTTTTT.

The chain's CDR3 is CASSFLGTRSYEQYF. CDR3 DNA sequence: TGTGCCAGCAGTTTTCTCGGGACTAGATCCTACGAGCAGTACTTC. The chain combines TRBV28 with TRBJ2-7, with TRBD2 identical over 8 bases. The junction had 5 bases not matched to a gene; V was cut back by 3 bases and J by 1 base. This CDR3 has 15 residues. CDR1 is MDHEN and CDR2 is SYDVKM in the germline V gene.

This clonotype appeared many times. The V call is TRBV19, the J call TRBJ2-5; 8 nucleotides match TRBD2. V lost 4 bases to trimming and J lost 1 base; unmatched junction nucleotides: 5. Germline V gene lookup returns CDR1 LNHDA and CDR2 SQIVND (reference sequence). The CDR3 is made up of 15 amino acids. The CDR3 DNA follows: TGTGCCAGTAGTACCGGGGGGGACACCCAAGAGACCCAGTACTTC. It specifies CASSTGGDTQETQYF.

The rearrangement joins TRBV29-1 to TRBJ2-3; 7 nucleotides line up with TRBD1. Trimming at V came to 2 bases and at J to 2 bases, leaving 4 bases not matched to a gene. This CDR3 has 14 residues. CDR1 SQVTM and CDR2 ANQGSEA come from the germline V gene. The CDR3 loop is CSVETGVSTDTQYF. As DNA, the CDR3 is TGCAGCGTTGAAACAGGGGTCTCCACAGATACGCAGTATTTT.

At least ten counts were recorded for this clonotype. The chain uses TRBV5-1 and TRBJ2-5; D is tentatively TRBD1 or TRBD2 (6 bases each). The CDR3 is 14 amino acids. Trimming pared 1 base from V and 4 bases from J, leaving 11 bases between. The germline V gene has CDR1 SGHRS and CDR2 YFSETQ. This CDR3 is CASSLLGGPETQYF. Here the CDR3 DNA reads TGCGCCAGCAGCTTGTTGGGGGGCCCAGAGACCCAGTACTTC.

Points on this clonotype: The junction does not match germline at one end; this may be a read error. The chain couples TRBV6-1 to TRBJ2-5; D is ambiguous. Germline CDR1 reads MNHNS; CDR2 reads SASEGT. The CDR3 is 16 amino acids. DNA for the CDR3: TGTGCCAGCAGTGAAGATTTCGGGTGGGGTCAAGAGACCCCGTACTTC. It yields the protein CASSEDFGWGQETPYF.

This clonotype was seen just once. This sequence may be a read error, since a much larger clone differs from it by one base. V gene TRBV5-1 combines with J gene TRBJ2-7; TRBD1 agrees at 7 bases. Germline CDR1 reads SGHRS; CDR2 reads YFSETQ. Losses at the gene ends were 4 bases for V and 2 bases for J; bases not matched to a gene: 6. The CDR3 is 14 residues long. The CDR3 DNA follows: TGCGCCAGCAGCGCTCGGACAGGCGCCTACGAGCAGTACTTC. Translated, it gives CASSARTGAYEQYF.

This clonotype was observed a few times. Possible read error: a much larger clone is one base away. The CDR3 here is CAGSSQRTGETQYF. CDR3 coding DNA: TGTGCCGGCAGCTCTCAACGGACCGGAGAGACCCAGTACTTC. The gene calls are TRBV7-3 and TRBJ2-5; no clear D gene. The CDR3 spans 14 residues. Germline assignment: CDR1 SGHTA and CDR2 FQGTGA.

This clonotype was detected a few times. J is TRBJ2-1 and V is TRBV7-9; the match to TRBD2 covers 7 bases. The closer fit of TRBJ2-7 to the DNA end suggests the J call may be wrong. The CDR3 runs to 14 residues. Germline V lookup: CDR1 SEHNR, CDR2 FQNEAQ (reference sequence). CDR3 amino acids: CASTQLGGYNEQYF. The CDR3, as DNA: TGTGCCAGCACCCAGCTGGGGGGGTACAATGAGCAGTACTTC.